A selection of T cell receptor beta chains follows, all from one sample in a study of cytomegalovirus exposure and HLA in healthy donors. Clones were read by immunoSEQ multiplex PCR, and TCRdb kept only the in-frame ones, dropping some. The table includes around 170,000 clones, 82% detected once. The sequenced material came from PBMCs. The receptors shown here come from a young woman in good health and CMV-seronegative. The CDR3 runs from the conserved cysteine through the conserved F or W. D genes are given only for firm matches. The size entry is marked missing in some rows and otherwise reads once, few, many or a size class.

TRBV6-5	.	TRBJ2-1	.	TGTGCCAGCGGACTATCCACGGAGAACTACAATGAGCAGTTCTTC	CASGLSTENYNEQFF
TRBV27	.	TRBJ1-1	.	TGTGCCAGCAGTTTCGAATTCAGGGTAAGGGCTGAAGCTTTCTTT	CASSFEFRVRAEAFF
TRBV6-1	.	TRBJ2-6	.	TGTGCCAGCAGTGAAGCAGGGGCCTTGCTCTCTGGTGGGGCCAACGTCCTGACTTTC	CASSEAGALLSGGANVLTF
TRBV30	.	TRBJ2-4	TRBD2	TGTGCCTGGGTCCAATGGGGGGGACTTGACAAAAACATTCAGTACTTC	CAWVQWGGLDKNIQYF
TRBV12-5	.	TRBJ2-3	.	TGTGCTAGTGGTCCTAAAGGGGACACAGATACGCAGTATTTT	CASGPKGDTDTQYF
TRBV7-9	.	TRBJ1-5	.	TGTGCCAGCATCTCCGAGGGAAGCAGACTACCTCAATGGCCCCAGCATTTT	CASISEGSRLPQWPQHF
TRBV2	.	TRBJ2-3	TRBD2	TGTGCCAGCAGCCCGGAAGCGGGGTCCAAAGATACGCAGTATTTT	CASSPEAGSKDTQYF
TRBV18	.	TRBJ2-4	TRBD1	TGTGCCAGCTCACCCCTCGGGACAGGGGGTCAAAAAAACATTCAGTACTTC	CASSPLGTGGQKNIQYF
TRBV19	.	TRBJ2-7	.	TGTGCCAGTAGTATCGGATCTGCGGGATACGAGCAGTACTTC	CASSIGSAGYEQYF
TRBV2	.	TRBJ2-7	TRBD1	TGTGCCAGCAGGACAGGGGCAACCTCCTACGAGCAGTACTTC	CASRTGATSYEQYF
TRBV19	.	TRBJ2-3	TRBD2	TGTGCCAGTAGAACATCGGGACTAGCGGTGTCGGGCACAGATACGCAGTATTTT	CASRTSGLAVSGTDTQYF
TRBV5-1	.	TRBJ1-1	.	TGCGCCAGCAGCTGGGGGGTGACGGATATCAACACTGAAGCTTTCTTT	CASSWGVTDINTEAFF
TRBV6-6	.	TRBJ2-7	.	TGTGCCAGCAGTAGGACGGACAGTAAAACCGAGCAGTACTTC	CASSRTDSKTEQYF
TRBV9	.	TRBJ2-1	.	TGTGCCAGCAGCGTAGAAGCGCTCTCCTACAATGAGCAGTTCTTC	CASSVEALSYNEQFF
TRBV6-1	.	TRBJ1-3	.	TGTGCCAGCACGGGGGGATCTGGAAACACCATATATTTT	CASTGGSGNTIYF
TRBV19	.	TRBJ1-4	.	TGTGCCAGTAGTATAGTCGGCTGGGGCAGGGATGAAAAACTGTTTTTT	CASSIVGWGRDEKLFF
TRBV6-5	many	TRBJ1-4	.	TGTGCCAGCAGTTACTCGACAGGAGTTAATGAAAAACTGTTTTTT	CASSYSTGVNEKLFF
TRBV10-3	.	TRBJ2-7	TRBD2	TGTGCCATCAGTGAGTCTGCTAGCGGGGGACACCACGAGCAGTACTTC	CAISESASGGHHEQYF
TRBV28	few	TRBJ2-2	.	TGTGCCAGCAGTACCCGGCGGGGACTGGGCACCGGGGAGCTGTTTTTT	CASSTRRGLGTGELFF
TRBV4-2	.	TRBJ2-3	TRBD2	TGTGCCAGCAGCCAAGCGGGACTAGCGGGGGCTGATACGCAGTATTTT	CASSQAGLAGADTQYF
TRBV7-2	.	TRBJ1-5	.	TGTGCCAGCAGCCAGGGCACCTATCAGCCCCAGCATTTT	CASSQGTYQPQHF
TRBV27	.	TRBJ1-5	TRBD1	TGTGCCAGCAGTCCGGGACAGGGGGCTCAGCCCCAGCATTTT	CASSPGQGAQPQHF
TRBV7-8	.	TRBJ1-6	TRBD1	TGTGCCAGCAGCCTCCACGGACAGGTTAATTCACCCCTCCACTTT	CASSLHGQVNSPLHF
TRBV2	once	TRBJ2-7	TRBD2	TGTGCCAATACTCAATGGGGACTAGCGGGAGGTAACTACGAGCAGTACTTC	CANTQWGLAGGNYEQYF
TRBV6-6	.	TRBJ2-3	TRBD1	TGTGCCAGCAGTTCCGGGACAGGGGGACCCACGCAGTATTTT	CASSSGTGGPTQYF
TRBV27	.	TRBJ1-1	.	TGTGCCAGCAGTTCATGGACTCTGAACACTGAAGCTTTCTTT	CASSSWTLNTEAFF
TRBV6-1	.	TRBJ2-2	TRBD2	TGTGCCAGCAGTGAAAGTCTAGCGGGGTCGAACACCGGGGAGCTGTTTTTT	CASSESLAGSNTGELFF
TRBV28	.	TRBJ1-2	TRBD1	TGTGCCAGCAGTTTATCGGACAGGGCCTATGGCTACACCTTC	CASSLSDRAYGYTF
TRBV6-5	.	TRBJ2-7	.	TGTGCCAGCAGTTACTCCGGCTCCTACGAGCAGTACTTC	CASSYSGSYEQYF
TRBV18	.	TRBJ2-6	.	TGTGCCAGCTCCAGGGCCACTGGGGCCAACGTCCTGACTTTC	CASSRATGANVLTF
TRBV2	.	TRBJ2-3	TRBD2	TGTGCCAGCAGTGACCTAGCGGGCTTTAGTCCAGATACGCAGTATTTT	CASSDLAGFSPDTQYF
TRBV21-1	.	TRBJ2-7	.	TGTGCCAGCAGCAGGGGCCTTGGGACAGCCTACGAGCAGTACTTC	CASSRGLGTAYEQYF
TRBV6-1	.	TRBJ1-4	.	TGTGCCAGCAGTGAAGGCCCCCGGGGAGGGCAGAATGAAAAACTGTTTTTT	CASSEGPRGGQNEKLFF